This note documents a single TCR beta chain sequence. The repertoire was sequenced with immunoSEQ multiplex PCR; TCRdb's copy has only in-frame clones and lacks some. The table has roughly 230,000 clones, 65% to 85% seen once. V dropped 5 bases and J dropped 4; count of bases not matched to a gene: 9. This CDR3 contains 15 residues. Germline CDR1 SEHNR, CDR2 FQNEAQ (reference sequence). The data originate from a study of blood T cell repertoires in COVID-19. Whole-study context: COVID-19 samples, acute and convalescent, were from the United States, Italy and Spain.

V gene TRBV7-9 combines with J gene TRBJ2-7; 9 bases are shared with TRBD1. The sequenced sample consisted of peripheral blood. The receptor comes from a man aged 40-55 years with acute or convalescent COVID-19. The CDR3 bases are TGTGCCAGCAGCCGTAGGACAGGGGATTGGTACGAGCAGTACTTC. Translated: CASSRRTGDWYEQYF.